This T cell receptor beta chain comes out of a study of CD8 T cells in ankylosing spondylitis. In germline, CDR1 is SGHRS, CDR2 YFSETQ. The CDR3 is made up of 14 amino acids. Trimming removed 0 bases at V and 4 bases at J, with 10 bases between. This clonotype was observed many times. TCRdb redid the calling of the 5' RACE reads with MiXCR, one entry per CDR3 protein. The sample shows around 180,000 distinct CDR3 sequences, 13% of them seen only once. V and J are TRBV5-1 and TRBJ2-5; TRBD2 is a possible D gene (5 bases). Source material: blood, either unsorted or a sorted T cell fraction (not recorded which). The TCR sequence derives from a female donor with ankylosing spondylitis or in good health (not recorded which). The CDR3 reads CASSLEPGGETQYF. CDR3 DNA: TGCGCCAGCAGCTTGGAGCCTGGAGGAGAGACCCAGTACTTC. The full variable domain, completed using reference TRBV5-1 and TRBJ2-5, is KAGVTQTPRYLIKTRGQQVTLSCSPISGHRSVSWYQQTPGQGLQFLFEYFSETQRNKGNFPGRFSGRQFSNSRSEMNVSTLELGDSALYLCASSLEPGGETQYFGPGTRLLVL.